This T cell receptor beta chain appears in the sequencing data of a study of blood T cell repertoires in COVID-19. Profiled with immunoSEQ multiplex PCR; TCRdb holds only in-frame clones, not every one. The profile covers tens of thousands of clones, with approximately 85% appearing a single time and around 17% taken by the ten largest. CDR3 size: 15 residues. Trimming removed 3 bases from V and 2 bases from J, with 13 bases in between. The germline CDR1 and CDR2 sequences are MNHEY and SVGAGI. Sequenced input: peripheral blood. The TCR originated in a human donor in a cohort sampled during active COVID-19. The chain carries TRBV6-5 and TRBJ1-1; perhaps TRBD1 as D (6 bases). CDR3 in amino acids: CASSYRGASNTEAFF. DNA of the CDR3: TGTGCCAGCAGTTATCGGGGGGCCTCCAACACTGAAGCTTTCTTT.